A selection of T cell receptor beta chains follows, all from one sample in a study of blood T cell repertoires in COVID-19. Assay: immunoSEQ multiplex PCR; the TCRdb copy retains only in-frame clones and omits some. Of under 200,000 clones in the sample, roughly 80% were seen once. The specimen sequenced was PBMCs or T cells enriched from blood (not recorded which). The receptors shown here come from a woman aged 55-69 years with acute COVID-19. Both conserved end residues are part of each CDR3. The D gene is left open where the match is weak. Not every row has a clone size; where given, it reads once, few, many or a size class.

V gene	clone size	D gene	J gene	CDR3 DNA	CDR3 protein
TRBV10-2	.	.	TRBJ1-5	TGCGCCAGCAGGGAAGTACAGGGTAGTAATCAGCCCCAGCATTTT	CASREVQGSNQPQHF
TRBV7-8	few	.	TRBJ1-5	TGTGCCAGCAGCTTGGCGGGGCGGGCCCAGCATTTT	CASSLAGRAQHF
TRBV28	.	TRBD1	TRBJ1-1	TGTGCCAGCAGTTTTCATAAGGGACAGACAAACACTGAAGCTTTCTTT	CASSFHKGQTNTEAFF
TRBV19	.	TRBD1	TRBJ1-1	TGTGCCAGTAGTCCACAGGGGGCGAATGCTTTCTTT	CASSPQGANAFF
TRBV7-8	.	TRBD1	TRBJ1-1	TGTGCCAGCAGCTTAGCTGAGACAGGAGCAGGGGGGAACACTGAAGCTTTCTTT	CASSLAETGAGGNTEAFF
TRBV27	.	TRBD1	TRBJ1-6	TGTGCCAGCAGTCTCGCGCCCCAACAGGGGTCCTCCTATAATTCACCCCTCCACTTT	CASSLAPQQGSSYNSPLHF
TRBV7-6	.	TRBD1	TRBJ1-1	TGTGCCAGCAGCCCAATAAGGGACAGGGTTCACACTGAAGCTTTCTTT	CASSPIRDRVHTEAFF
TRBV27	once	TRBD2	TRBJ2-7	TGTGCCAGCAGTTTATTTTGGGGGGAGGCTAGCGGGACAACCTACGAGCAGTACTTC	CASSLFWGEASGTTYEQYF
TRBV30	.	.	TRBJ2-2	TGTGCCTGGGGGGCACTAAGTAACACCGGGGAGCTGTTTTTT	CAWGALSNTGELFF
TRBV2	.	.	TRBJ1-1	TGTGCCAGCAGTACAGGGTTACGGACTGAAGCTTTCTTT	CASSTGLRTEAFF
TRBV12-3/TRBV12-4	.	.	TRBJ1-2	TGTGCCAGCAGTTCCTCCCCGGGCTACACCTTC	CASSSSPGYTF
TRBV9	.	.	TRBJ1-2	TGTGCCAGCAGCCCGACAGTCATCAACTATGGCTACACCTTC	CASSPTVINYGYTF
TRBV4-1	few	.	TRBJ1-2	TGCGCCAGCAGCCCACAGGGCGCCGTCTATGGCTACACCTTC	CASSPQGAVYGYTF
TRBV10-2	.	.	TRBJ1-1	TGCGCCAGCAGTGGACAGTTGAACACTGAAGCTTTCTTT	CASSGQLNTEAFF
TRBV20-1	few	.	TRBJ1-2	TGCAGTGCTAGTCTACCAGGGATGGAAGGCTACACCTTC	CSASLPGMEGYTF
TRBV18	.	TRBD2	TRBJ2-3	TGTGCCAGCTCACCTAATTACTCGGGCCTAGCGGGAGCATCAGATACGCAGTATTTT	CASSPNYSGLAGASDTQYF
TRBV2	.	.	TRBJ1-1	TGTGCCAGCAGTGTAGGGGGAAACACTGAAGCTTTCTTT	CASSVGGNTEAFF
TRBV3-1/TRBV3-2	.	.	TRBJ2-1	TGTGCCAGCAGCCATGGCAGGGAAAGCTCCTACAATGAGCAGTTCTTC	CASSHGRESSYNEQFF
TRBV2	.	.	TRBJ1-1	TGTGCCAGCTCCGAGTCGCTCGCCCGCGCAATGAACACTGAAGCTTTCTTT	CASSESLARAMNTEAFF
TRBV7-9	.	.	TRBJ1-1	TGTGCCATCGGGCCCCGGGGGAACACTGAAGCTTTCTTT	CAIGPRGNTEAFF
TRBV4-2	.	TRBD2	TRBJ2-5	TGTGCCAGCAGCCAAGCCGGGACACTAGCGGGGGTCGAGACCCAGTACTTC	CASSQAGTLAGVETQYF
TRBV10-1	.	.	TRBJ2-5	TGCGCCAGCAGTGAAGACAGGACCCCCTCGGAGACCCAGTACTTC	CASSEDRTPSETQYF
TRBV12-3/TRBV12-4	.	.	TRBJ2-5	TGTGCCAGCAGTTTAGCCTTAGAGACCCAGTACTTC	CASSLALETQYF
TRBV11-2	.	.	TRBJ1-2	TGTGCCAGCAGCTTGGGCAGGGGCCGGGGAAACTATGGCTACACCTTC	CASSLGRGRGNYGYTF
TRBV6-5	.	.	TRBJ1-5	TGTGCCAGCAGTTACTCGGACAGTTATCAGCCCCAGCATTTT	CASSYSDSYQPQHF
TRBV30	once	.	TRBJ2-7	TGTGCCTGGAGTGTGGTCCGCAAGGGCGGGCCTTCCTACGAGCAGTACTTC	CAWSVVRKGGPSYEQYF
TRBV7-2	.	.	TRBJ2-6	TGTGCCAGCAGCTTGCAGGTTTACTCTGGGGCCAACGTCCTGACTTTC	CASSLQVYSGANVLTF
TRBV25-1	.	.	TRBJ1-3	TGTGCCAGCAGTGAATTGGGAGGGGTTTCTGGAAACACCATATATTTT	CASSELGGVSGNTIYF
TRBV5-1	once	TRBD1	TRBJ1-5	TGCGCCAGCCGTCCGGGACAGGACAATCAGCCTCAGCATTTT	CASRPGQDNQPQHF
TRBV19	.	.	TRBJ1-2	TGTGCCAGTAAGGTCGGGGGAGGGCCCTATGGCTACACCTTC	CASKVGGGPYGYTF
TRBV12-3/TRBV12-4	.	.	TRBJ2-2	TGTGCCAGCGGGCTTAACACCGGGGAGCTGTTTTTT	CASGLNTGELFF
TRBV2	.	.	TRBJ2-3	TGTGCCAGCCGGACTTCTCCTAGCACAGATACGCAGTATTTT	CASRTSPSTDTQYF
TRBV4-3	.	TRBD1	TRBJ1-4	TGCGCCAGCAGCCAAGGGACAGGGGAAGAGGAAAAACTGTTTTTT	CASSQGTGEEEKLFF
TRBV9	once	.	TRBJ2-3	TGTGCCAGCAGCGTGAATTCACTCACAGATACGCAGTATTTT	CASSVNSLTDTQYF
TRBV6-5	.	TRBD1	TRBJ1-2	TGTGCCAGCAGCGATACAGGGGTCGGCTACACCTTC	CASSDTGVGYTF
TRBV9	.	TRBD1	TRBJ1-4	TGTGCCAGCAGCGTCGTCCCGGGACAGGGGTCTAATGAAAAACTGTTTTTT	CASSVVPGQGSNEKLFF
TRBV10-3	.	TRBD1	TRBJ1-3	TGTGCCATCAGTGCGGACAGGTTCTCTGGAAACACCATATATTTT	CAISADRFSGNTIYF
TRBV10-1	.	TRBD1	TRBJ2-3	TGCGCCAGCTCTTGGGACAGGGAGACAGATACGCAGTATTTT	CASSWDRETDTQYF
TRBV10-3	.	.	TRBJ1-1	TGTGCCATCAGGAGGGAGAGAACTGAAGCTTTCTTT	CAIRRERTEAFF
TRBV11-2	.	TRBD1	TRBJ2-2	TGTGCCAGCAGCTTAGTTGGGACAGGGAACACCGGGGAGCTGTTTTTT	CASSLVGTGNTGELFF
TRBV7-2	.	TRBD2	TRBJ2-2	TGTGCCAGCAGCTTAGGAGGCGGGAGGACCGAGCTGTTTTTT	CASSLGGGRTELFF
TRBV28	.	.	TRBJ2-2	TGTGCCAGCAGGAGGGCCTTCGGGGAGCTGTTTTTT	CASRRAFGELFF
TRBV3-1/TRBV3-2	.	TRBD2	TRBJ2-1	TGTGCCAGCAAGGTCGCGGGAGGGCCCTCGGGTGAGCAGTTCTTC	CASKVAGGPSGEQFF
TRBV29-1	.	TRBD2	TRBJ2-5	TGCAGTGGGCTAGCGGGGGCGGAGACCCAGTACTTC	CSGLAGAETQYF
TRBV6-5	.	TRBD1	TRBJ1-4	TGTGCCAGCAGTTACCGGACAGGGAATAATGAAAAACTGTTTTTT	CASSYRTGNNEKLFF
TRBV18	.	TRBD1	TRBJ2-3	TGTGCCAGCTCACCCACAGGGGGAGATACGCAGTATTTT	CASSPTGGDTQYF
TRBV19	.	TRBD1	TRBJ2-1	TGTGCCAGTAGCGTCCCTGGAGGGACAGGTTACAATGAGCAGTTCTTC	CASSVPGGTGYNEQFF
TRBV6-2/TRBV6-3	once	TRBD1	TRBJ1-6	TGTGCCAGCAGTTGGCATCAGGGGGTCCGCTCACCCCTCCACTTT	CASSWHQGVRSPLHF
TRBV18	.	.	TRBJ2-5	TGTGCCAGCTCCCTTGATAGTGGTTCCCAAGAGACCCAGTACTTC	CASSLDSGSQETQYF
TRBV6-2/TRBV6-3	.	.	TRBJ1-1	TGTGCCAGCAGTTACTCGAGTCTGGGGCCTGAAGCTTTCTTT	CASSYSSLGPEAFF
TRBV6-2/TRBV6-3	.	.	TRBJ1-2	TGTGCCAGCAGTTACTCCCCGGGGAACCTGGCGGGCTACACCTTC	CASSYSPGNLAGYTF
TRBV2	.	.	TRBJ2-1	TGTGCCAGCATCCAGCCCTGGCAGGGGTCGGTCTTCTATGAGCAGTTCTTC	CASIQPWQGSVFYEQFF
TRBV6-4	.	TRBD1	TRBJ1-2	TGTGCCAGCAGTGATTTGGGGACAGGGGGCGTCTACGGCTACACCTTC	CASSDLGTGGVYGYTF
TRBV11-2	.	TRBD1	TRBJ1-1	TGTGCCAGCAGCCCCCGGGACAGAGGCACTGAAGCTTTCTTT	CASSPRDRGTEAFF